These T cell receptor beta chains were read from a single sample in a study of T cells in localized non-small cell lung cancer. Sequenced by immunoSEQ multiplex PCR; TCRdb stores in-frame clones only, minus some. Counted here are 40,000 to 55,000 clones, about 76% occurring once; the ten biggest clones make up under 20%. Here the sequenced sample was peripheral blood mononuclear cells, taken before any cancer treatment. These receptors originate from a man aged 35 to 69 with stage III lung adenocarcinoma. Each CDR3 is given with its conserved first and last residue. D genes are given only for firm matches. Part of the rows lack a size; the others show once, few, many or a class for expanded clones.

>.|TRBV10-3|TRBJ2-1|TRBD2
CAIKHSAGVYNEQFF
TGTGCCATCAAACATAGCGCGGGGGTTTACAATGAGCAGTTCTTC
>.|TRBV5-1|TRBJ2-3|.
CASSRDFPRETQYF
TGCGCCAGCAGCCGGGACTTCCCCCGGGAAACGCAGTATTTT
>.|TRBV28|TRBJ2-4|TRBD2
CASSYGSNIVGSGGNIWDIQYF
TGTGCCAGCAGTTACGGGTCAAACATTGTAGGTAGCGGGGGTAATATTTGGGACATTCAGTACTTC
>.|TRBV16|TRBJ2-7|TRBD1
CASSRPPGQGFYEQYF
TGTGCCAGCAGCCGACCGCCGGGACAGGGTTTCTACGAGCAGTACTTC
>.|TRBV6-1|TRBJ2-3|TRBD1
CASRPTGSLYTQYF
TGTGCCAGCAGGCCGACAGGGTCGCTGTATACGCAGTATTTT
>few|TRBV18|TRBJ1-6|.
CASSPHPSYNSPLHF
TGTGCCAGCTCACCCCACCCCTCCTATAATTCACCCCTCCACTTT
>.|TRBV30|TRBJ2-1|.
CAWNLGTYNEQFF
TGTGCCTGGAATCTTGGGACTTACAATGAGCAGTTCTTC
>.|TRBV21-1|TRBJ2-7|.
CASSKEASISVAINNYEQYF
TGTGCCAGCAGCAAAGAGGCATCGATCTCCGTCGCAATCAACAACTACGAGCAGTACTTC
>.|TRBV27|TRBJ2-7|.
CASSLGLRYEQYF
TGTGCCAGCAGTTTGGGGCTTCGCTACGAGCAGTACTTC
>.|TRBV6-1|TRBJ2-2|.
CASRVGAGELFF
TGTGCCAGCAGGGTGGGGGCCGGGGAGCTGTTTTTT
>few|TRBV5-6|TRBJ2-7|TRBD1
CASSGRTGLREQYF
TGTGCCAGCAGCGGCAGGACAGGGTTAAGGGAGCAGTACTTC
>.|TRBV6-1|TRBJ1-2|.
CASSEDGFYGYTF
TGTGCCAGCAGTGAAGATGGATTCTATGGCTACACCTTC
>.|TRBV10-3|TRBJ2-7|.
CAISGDSGIYEQYF
TGTGCCATCAGTGGAGACTCGGGAATATACGAGCAGTACTTC
>few|TRBV27|TRBJ2-5|.
CASSFLQSQETQYF
TGTGCCAGCAGTTTTCTTCAGAGCCAAGAGACCCAGTACTTC
>.|TRBV5-1|TRBJ1-1|.
CASSSNTNTEAFF
TGCGCCAGCAGCTCAAACACTAACACTGAAGCTTTCTTT
>many|TRBV2|TRBJ1-6|.
CASGGGGNTYNSPLHF
TGTGCCAGCGGAGGCGGGGGAAACACCTATAATTCACCCCTCCACTTT
>.|TRBV5-1|TRBJ1-5|.
CASSLGVGVGQPQHF
TGCGCCAGCAGCTTGGGTGTGGGGGTAGGGCAGCCCCAGCATTTT
>.|TRBV4-2|TRBJ2-5|.
CASSQDPGGQETQYF
TGTGCCAGCAGCCAAGACCCCGGGGGACAAGAGACCCAGTACTTC
>few|TRBV6-1|TRBJ1-1|TRBD1
CASKVQGAGGTEAFF
TGTGCCAGCAAGGTACAGGGGGCGGGTGGCACTGAAGCTTTCTTT
>once|TRBV6-5|TRBJ1-2|.
CASTAGGPSGYTF
TGTGCCAGCACCGCGGGGGGACCCTCTGGCTACACCTTC
>few|TRBV5-4|TRBJ1-2|TRBD1
CASSLVQGAGYTF
TGTGCCAGCAGCTTGGTACAGGGGGCGGGCTACACCTTC
>.|TRBV6-5|TRBJ1-2|TRBD1
CASSSPRTGRYGYTF
TGTGCCAGCAGTAGTCCGAGGACAGGGCGCTATGGCTACACCTTC
>.|TRBV6-5|TRBJ1-1|TRBD1
CASRLTGGTEAFF
TGTGCCAGCAGACTAACAGGGGGCACTGAAGCTTTCTTT
>.|TRBV7-9|TRBJ1-2|.
CASSLSNPSYGYTF
TGTGCCAGCAGCTTATCGAATCCGTCTTATGGCTACACCTTC
>once|TRBV27|TRBJ1-5|.
CASSLGVPYSNQPQHF
TGTGCCAGCAGTTTGGGGGTACCCTATAGCAATCAGCCCCAGCATTTT
>.|TRBV2|TRBJ2-3|.
CASSSRGTSTDTQYF
TGTGCCAGCAGCTCCCGGGGTACTAGCACAGATACGCAGTATTTT
>.|TRBV11-2|TRBJ2-3|.
CASSLRAATDTQYF
TGTGCCAGCAGCTTAAGAGCGGCAACAGATACGCAGTATTTT
>.|TRBV7-2|TRBJ2-5|TRBD2
CASSPGTSGGYQETQYF
TGTGCCAGCAGCCCTGGGACTAGCGGGGGGTACCAAGAGACCCAGTACTTC
>.|TRBV4-2|TRBJ2-7|TRBD2
CASSPSGGTYEQYF
TGTGCCAGCAGCCCTAGCGGAGGAACCTACGAGCAGTACTTC
>few|TRBV5-1|TRBJ2-3|TRBD2
CASSLVGGGAYTDTQYF
TGCGCCAGCAGCTTGGTCGGCGGGGGGGCCTATACAGATACGCAGTATTTT
>.|TRBV7-8|TRBJ1-4|.
CASSLNGEKLFF
TGTGCCAGCAGCTTAAATGGGGAAAAACTGTTTTTT
>.|TRBV29-1|TRBJ2-1|.
CSVVPVTVSANEQFF
TGCAGCGTTGTTCCCGTGACAGTCTCCGCCAATGAGCAGTTCTTC
>.|TRBV29-1|TRBJ2-7|.
CSVGKWTVQRGSYEQYF
TGCAGCGTGGGAAAGTGGACAGTTCAAAGGGGGTCCTACGAGCAGTACTTC
>.|TRBV2|TRBJ2-3|.
CASSEGDERDTQYF
TGTGCCAGCAGTGAAGGGGACGAGAGGGATACGCAGTATTTT
>.|TRBV5-1|TRBJ2-1|TRBD1
CASSLQGAYNEQFF
TGCGCCAGCAGCTTGCAGGGGGCTTATAATGAGCAGTTCTTC
>few|TRBV11-2|TRBJ2-3|.
CASSLDGDTQYF
TGTGCCAGCAGCTTGGACGGAGATACGCAGTATTTT
>few|TRBV4-1|TRBJ2-6|.
CASSPERRFSGANVLTF
TGCGCCAGCAGCCCCGAGCGACGGTTCTCTGGGGCCAACGTCCTGACTTTC
>few|TRBV5-6|TRBJ1-6|.
CASSFGTILGSPLHF
TGTGCCAGCAGCTTCGGGACGATCCTAGGTTCACCCCTCCACTTT
>.|TRBV9|TRBJ2-7|TRBD1
CASSARSGQGPYEQYF
TGTGCCAGCAGCGCCCGCTCAGGACAGGGCCCCTACGAGCAGTACTTC
>medium-sized|TRBV18|TRBJ2-7|.
CASSPSRNEQYF
TGTGCCAGCTCACCCTCGAGGAACGAGCAGTACTTC
>.|TRBV6-1|TRBJ2-7|.
CASSEQGYEQYF
TGTGCCAGCAGTGAACAGGGCTACGAGCAGTACTTC
>.|TRBV6-5|TRBJ2-5|TRBD1
CASSPRDRGWETQYF
TGTGCCAGCAGTCCCCGGGACAGGGGGTGGGAGACCCAGTACTTC
>.|TRBV11-2|TRBJ2-3|TRBD1
CASSLATGVFADTQYF
TGTGCCAGCAGCTTAGCCACAGGGGTGTTCGCAGATACGCAGTATTTT
>.|TRBV28|TRBJ2-7|TRBD2
CASSLGRAYEQYF
TGTGCCAGCAGTTTAGGGAGGGCCTACGAGCAGTACTTC
>once|TRBV19|TRBJ2-5|.
CASSRRGTQETQYF
TGTGCCAGTAGTCGACGGGGGACCCAAGAGACCCAGTACTTC
>.|TRBV5-8|TRBJ2-3|.
CASSLDGADTQYF
TGTGCCAGCAGCTTAGACGGCGCAGATACGCAGTATTTT
>.|TRBV4-2|TRBJ2-3|.
CASSPSSGSTDTQYF
TGTGCCAGCAGCCCCTCCTCGGGCAGCACAGATACGCAGTATTTT
>.|TRBV9|TRBJ2-2|.
CASSVGLNTGELFF
TGTGCCAGCAGCGTAGGACTGAACACCGGGGAGCTGTTTTTT
>.|TRBV7-2|TRBJ2-1|.
CASSSGTAYFNEQFF
TGTGCCAGCAGCTCAGGGACTGCCTATTTCAATGAGCAGTTCTTC
>.|TRBV6-1|TRBJ2-2|.
CASSGLRWELFF
TGTGCCAGCAGTGGTCTAAGGTGGGAGCTGTTTTTT
>.|TRBV5-4|TRBJ2-2|TRBD2
CASSSGLAVRTGELFF
TGTGCCAGCAGCTCCGGACTAGCGGTGAGAACCGGGGAGCTGTTTTTT
>few|TRBV5-4|TRBJ1-1|.
CASSSWGAEAFF
TGTGCCAGCAGCTCGTGGGGGGCTGAAGCTTTCTTT
>.|TRBV5-8|TRBJ1-5|.
CASSSEHGSRGNQPQHF
TGTGCCAGCAGCTCCGAGCACGGATCTAGGGGCAATCAGCCCCAGCATTTT
>.|TRBV5-6|TRBJ1-2|.
CASSFELRENYGYTF
TGTGCCAGCAGCTTCGAGTTAAGGGAGAACTATGGCTACACCTTC